Below are 6 T cell receptor beta chains sequenced from a single sample in a study of shared clonotypes between healthy human individuals (dated by TCRdb to about 2020). The library came from the immunoSEQ multiplex PCR assay. TCRdb took over this immuneACCESS table, retaining in-frame rearrangements with V and J assigned. Such tables are incomplete; in checked studies, under half of the missing clones stem from an unresolved V gene, and the remainder is unexplained. This sample is represented by more than 400,000 clones; 90% to 96% of them were singletons. The ten largest clonotypes hold about 0.057% of the sample. Sequenced sample: naive CD4+ T cells sorted from blood. Explained via the paper, the cell subset or site label denotes: CD45RA+ positively selected. The receptor source for this set is a woman in her 30s in good health.

This chain joins TRBV18 and TRBJ2-7; D possibly uses TRBD1 or TRBD2 (7 bases each). CDR1 is KGHSH and CDR2 is LQKENI in the germline V gene. The CDR3 is 15 residues long. V was pared by 5 bases and J by 1 base, with 15 bases between. CDR3 DNA: TGTGCCAGCTCATTACACAGGGGAGGGTCCTACGAGCAGTACTTC. It encodes CASSLHRGGSYEQYF.

The chain employs TRBV28 and TRBJ1-1; D gene uncertain. Trimming stripped 3 bases from V and 1 base from J, with 15 bases between. Germline V lookup: CDR1 MDHEN, CDR2 SYDVKM. The CDR3 has 16 residues. The CDR3 reads CASSFISGQPNTEAFF. The DNA of the CDR3 is TGTGCCAGCAGTTTTATTTCGGGTCAGCCGAACACTGAAGCTTTCTTT. Supplemented by reference TRBV28 and TRBJ1-1, the full variable domain reads DVKVTQSSRYLVKRTGEKVFLECVQDMDHENMFWYRQDPGLGLRLIYFSYDVKMKEKGDIPEGYSVSREKKERFSLILESASTNQTSMYLCASSFISGQPNTEAFFGQGTRLTVV.

V is TRBV18 and J is TRBJ1-6, with unresolved D. Germline values: CDR1 KGHSH, CDR2 LQKENI. V was trimmed by 3 bases and J by 0 bases, leaving 3 bases between them. This CDR3 has 14 residues. Here the CDR3 reads CASSPSSYNSPLHF. The CDR3 DNA sequence: TGTGCCAGCTCACCGAGCTCCTATAATTCACCCCTCCACTTT.

This clone has just one count. The J gene is TRBJ2-7, the V gene TRBV27; D unclear. V lost 6 bases and J lost 4, with 19 bases in between. Germline CDR1 and CDR2: MNHEY and SMNVEV (reference sequence). The CDR3 length is 15 residues. The CDR3 region is CASRSPGSRSYEQYF. CDR3 DNA sequence: TGTGCCAGCAGGTCCCCCGGGTCGCGATCTTACGAGCAGTACTTC.

CDR3 residues: CSAAGTYEQYF. CDR3 coding DNA: TGCAGTGCAGCCGGCACCTACGAGCAGTACTTC. This chain uses TRBV20-1 with TRBJ2-7, with no clear D. Germline values: CDR1 DFQATT, CDR2 SNEGSKA (reference sequence). The CDR3 length is 11 residues. V was pared by 6 bases and J by 2 bases, with 8 bases between.

V usage is TRBV28 and J usage is TRBJ2-5; D remains unclear. This CDR3 comprises 13 residues. V shed 1 base and J shed 5 bases, with 8 bases lying between them. Germline V gene data show CDR1 as MDHEN and CDR2 as SYDVKM. In DNA form, the CDR3 reads TGTGCCAGCAGTTTATTTGGGCGCGAGACCCAGTACTTC. This gives the protein CASSLFGRETQYF.